This T cell receptor (beta chain) was captured in a study of blood T cell repertoires in COVID-19. Study information: Acute and convalescent COVID-19 specimens originated in the United States, Italy and Spain. PBMCs, B-cell-depleted T cells, or T cells provided the cDNA or gDNA that made up the material.

The CDR3 contains 17 residues. CDR1 is MNHEY, CDR2 SMNVEV, per germline (reference sequence). Trimming cost V 8 bases and J 0 bases; bases outside gene matches: 13. The assay was immunoSEQ multiplex PCR, and TCRdb's table has in-frame clones only and misses some. This repertoire shows around 15,000 clones, more than 65% found once; its top ten account for about 27%. The receptor's source is a woman in her sixties or seventies with active COVID-19. The chain employs TRBV27 and TRBJ1-3; TRBD1 matches at 7 bases. The sequenced material came from peripheral blood. The CDR3 coding sequence is TGTGCCAGCTCGGAACAGGGGCCCTTGATCTCTGGAAACACCATATATTTT. This codes for CASSEQGPLISGNTIYF.